Presented here are 26 T cell receptor beta chains from one specimen sequenced in a study of T and B cells in COVID-19 patients. From blood, roughly 220-550 ng of genomic DNA served as TRB template. BIOMED2 TRB-A/B primer pools were used in multiplex TRB PCR. Using its own MiXCR run on the multiplex PCR reads, TCRdb lists one record per CDR3 protein. Here the sample spans some 14,000 distinct CDR3 sequences, more than 25% being singletons. The sample taken for sequencing was blood. These receptors all come from a human donor who had recovered from COVID-19.

This clonotype has only a few counts. The chain employs TRBV5-6 and TRBJ1-2, with 7 bases that match TRBD1. The CDR3 sequence is 13 residues long. V trimming: 1 base; J trimming: 7 bases; junction bases outside the gene matches: 4. CDR1 is SGHDT, CDR2 YYEEEE, per germline. CDR3 sequence reads: CASSLTGAGGYTF. CDR3 nucleotides: TGTGCCAGCAGCTTGACAGGGGCGGGTGGCTACACCTTC.

By its share, this clonotype is medium-sized (0.01 to 0.1%). The gene calls are TRBV19 and TRBJ2-7; either TRBD1 or TRBD2 may supply D (5 bases each). From germline, CDR1 is LNHDA and CDR2 SQIVND (reference sequence). This CDR3 has 14 residues. V was pared by 8 bases and J by 7 bases, with 21 bases between. For the CDR3, the DNA is TGTGCCAGTCGACACTCGGGGACGACGAAGGAGCAGTACTTC. Translating it yields CASRHSGTTKEQYF. Supplemented by reference TRBV19 and TRBJ2-7, the full variable domain reads DGGITQSPKYLFRKEGQNVTLSCEQNLNHDAMYWYRQDPGQGLRLIYYSQIVNDFQKGDIAEGYSVSREKKESFPLTVTSAQKNPTAFYLCASRHSGTTKEQYFGPGTRLTVT.

This chain joins TRBV12-3 or TRBV12-4 and TRBJ2-1; 10 bases match TRBD1. The CDR3 runs 14 residues. CDR3 sequence: CASVPGQGYNEQFF. The DNA of the CDR3 is TGTGCTAGTGTCCCGGGACAGGGGTACAATGAGCAGTTCTTC.

This clonotype was seen a few times. CDR3 DNA sequence: TGCGCCAGCAGCCAAGGACTAGCGTACGAGCAGTACTTC. It is translated as CASSQGLAYEQYF. The chain combines TRBV4-3 with TRBJ2-7; 8 bases are shared with TRBD2. CDR1 is LGHNA and CDR2 is YSLEER in the germline V gene. The CDR3 runs to 13 residues. V was clipped by 1 base and J by 4 bases; unmatched bases: 0.

The rearrangement uses TRBV20-1 and TRBJ2-7; 9 bases agree with TRBD1. J was trimmed by 4 bases and V by 7 bases; bases with no gene match: 8. CDR1 and CDR2 (germline): DFQATT, SNEGSKA (reference sequence). This CDR3 has 13 amino acids. DNA for the CDR3: TGCAGTGGCCGGGACAGGGCGTCATACGAGCAGTACTTC. As protein: CSGRDRASYEQYF.

This clonotype qualifies as medium-sized. The CDR3 loop is CASSYSQPGSYEQYF. In DNA, the CDR3 is TGTGCCAGCAGCTACAGTCAACCAGGATCCTACGAGCAGTACTTC. The rearrangement uses TRBV6-5 and TRBJ2-7; D is unclear. This CDR3 has 15 amino acids. The germline V gene has CDR1 MNHEY and CDR2 SVGAGI. V was cut by 6 bases and J by 1 base, with 16 bases left in between.

In this sample, this clonotype is medium-sized. This rearrangement joins TRBV19 to TRBJ2-1; 14 bases are a match to TRBD2. The CDR3 runs 17 residues. CDR1 and CDR2 (germline): LNHDA, SQIVND (reference sequence). The V gene end was trimmed by 5 bases and the J gene end by 8 bases; junction bases not matched to a gene: 11. Here the CDR3 DNA reads TGTGCCAGTAGTGCGGGACTAGCGGGAGCTAATCCCGATGAGCAGTTCTTC. Protein sequence: CASSAGLAGANPDEQFF. Supplemented by reference TRBV19 and TRBJ2-1, the full variable domain reads DGGITQSPKYLFRKEGQNVTLSCEQNLNHDAMYWYRQDPGQGLRLIYYSQIVNDFQKGDIAEGYSVSREKKESFPLTVTSAQKNPTAFYLCASSAGLAGANPDEQFFGPGTRLTVL.

The V gene is TRBV29-1, the J gene TRBJ2-2; 12 nucleotides agree with TRBD2. CDR3 size: 18 residues. Trimming at V came to 5 bases and at J to 0 bases, leaving 10 bases not matched to a gene. Germline V CDR1 and CDR2: SQVTM, ANQGSEA. The CDR3 sequence: CSVSRLAGAGSNTGELFF. The DNA for the CDR3 is TGCAGCGTTTCCCGACTAGCGGGAGCCGGATCGAACACCGGGGAGCTGTTTTTT.

The chain is built from TRBV18 and TRBJ1-4; no clear D gene. The CDR3 has 13 residues. CDR1 KGHSH and CDR2 LQKENI come from the germline V gene. V lost 3 bases and J lost 6, with 8 bases in between. The CDR3 DNA is TGTGCCAGCTCACCGGTTTGGGATGAAAAACTGTTTTTT. This codes for CASSPVWDEKLFF.

This clonotype was counted a few times. The chain joins TRBV6-5 to TRBJ1-2; no reliable D call. V was clipped by 8 bases and J by 2 bases, with 6 bases between them. Germline V gene sequence: CDR1 MNHEY, CDR2 SVGAGI. This CDR3 is 11 amino acids long. As DNA, the CDR3 is TGTGCCAGCGGATCAAACTATGGCTACACCTTC. Translated: CASGSNYGYTF.

This clonotype was observed a few times. The chain employs TRBV18 and TRBJ2-1; 10 bases align to TRBD2. The V and J ends lost 3 bases and 0 bases, in that order; junction bases with no gene match: 2. This CDR3 region has 16 residues. In germline, CDR1 is KGHSH, CDR2 LQKENI. CDR3 sequence: CASSPGLAVSYNEQFF. In DNA, the CDR3 is TGTGCCAGCTCACCCGGACTAGCGGTCTCCTACAATGAGCAGTTCTTC.

This clonotype is termed medium-sized (0.01 to 0.1%). V usage is TRBV6-5 and J usage is TRBJ2-1; TRBD2 agrees at 11 bases. The CDR3 runs 15 residues. The germline V gene encodes CDR1 MNHEY and CDR2 SVGAGI. The V and J ends lost 6 bases and 3 bases, in that order; junction bases with no gene match: 4. CDR3 DNA: TGTGCCAGCAGGCGAACTAGCGGGAGCTACAATGAGCAGTTCTTC. Amino acids: CASRRTSGSYNEQFF.

This clonotype is termed medium-sized (0.01 to 0.1%). The chain recombines TRBV29-1 with TRBJ2-2, with D possibly being TRBD1 or TRBD2 (5 bases each). The CDR3 length is 12 residues. Germline CDR1 is SQVTM and CDR2 is ANQGSEA. Between the trimmed V and J ends, which lost 4 bases and 5 bases, there was a span of 8 bases. The CDR3 nucleotides are TGCAGCGTTGGAGAGGGGACCGGGGAGCTGTTTTTT. Translated, it gives CSVGEGTGELFF.

This clonotype was seen only once. This chain connects TRBV10-2 to TRBJ2-2; 12 bases are shared with TRBD2. The CDR3 length is 17 residues. Trimming removed 2 bases from V and 4 bases from J; junction bases left unmatched: 5. Germline CDR1 is WSHSY and CDR2 is SAAADI. The CDR3 spells CASSERLAGGRTGELFF. CDR3 coding DNA: TGCGCCAGCAGTGAGCGGCTAGCGGGAGGGCGCACCGGGGAGCTGTTTTTT.

Sample share makes this clonotype medium-sized. The rearrangement links TRBV19 to TRBJ2-5; possibly TRBD2 for D (6 bases). The ends were cut back, 6 bases at V and 1 base at J, with 12 bases in the middle. The CDR3 length is 14 residues. Per germline, CDR1 LNHDA and CDR2 SQIVND (reference sequence). CDR3 residues: CASSIGGLQETQYF. In nucleotides, the CDR3 is TGTGCCAGTAGCATCGGAGGGCTCCAAGAGACCCAGTACTTC.

The chain recombines TRBV5-1 with TRBJ1-3; D is possibly TRBD1 (6 bases). Germline V gene sequence: CDR1 SGHRS, CDR2 YFSETQ. V was cut by 3 bases and J by 2 bases, with 15 bases left in between. The CDR3 extends over 16 amino acids. The CDR3, as DNA: TGCGCCAGCAGCTCTAATGCAGGGGTTACTGGAAACACCATATATTTT. This encodes CASSSNAGVTGNTIYF. Looking up the rest from reference TRBV5-1 and TRBJ1-3 gives the full variable domain: KAGVTQTPRYLIKTRGQQVTLSCSPISGHRSVSWYQQTPGQGLQFLFEYFSETQRNKGNFPGRFSGRQFSNSRSEMNVSTLELGDSALYLCASSSNAGVTGNTIYFGEGSWLTVV.

V and J are TRBV4-3 and TRBJ1-2; the D is unclear. Trimming took 1 base from V and 3 from J, leaving 9 bases between them. CDR1 and CDR2 from the germline V gene are LGHNA and YSLEER. The CDR3 is made up of 14 amino acids. The CDR3 DNA sequence: TGCGCCAGCAGCCAAGGGGTCGGGGACTATGGCTACACCTTC. The encoded protein is CASSQGVGDYGYTF.

The chain carries TRBV6-4 and TRBJ2-1, with 9 positions matching TRBD1. Germline CDR1 MRHNA, CDR2 SNTAGT. The CDR3 runs to 14 residues. Trimming at V came to 4 bases and at J to 8 bases, leaving 6 bases not matched to a gene. CDR3 nucleotides: TGTGCCAGCAGTGTAGGGACAGGGTTAGATGAGCAGTTCTTC. This translates into CASSVGTGLDEQFF.

This sequence joins TRBV6-1 and TRBJ1-6; unclear D gene. Per the germline V gene, CDR1 is MNHNS and CDR2 is SASEGT. With 4 bases removed from V and 7 bases from J, the gap between germline ends came to 14 bases. The CDR3 consists of 15 residues. The CDR3: CASSGYEPSNSPLHF. CDR3 nucleotide sequence: TGTGCCAGCAGTGGTTACGAGCCGTCAAATTCACCCCTCCACTTT.

This clonotype turned up a few times. This sequence joins TRBV12-3 or TRBV12-4 and TRBJ2-1; 9 bases agree with TRBD2. J lost 8 bases, V lost 6 bases, and 8 bases had no gene match. CDR3 length: 14 residues. DNA for the CDR3: TGTGCCAGCAGACTTAGCGGGAGTCTCCATGAGCAGTTCTTC. It codes for CASRLSGSLHEQFF.

This clonotype is judged medium-sized. The chain links TRBV6-5 to TRBJ2-2, with 8 positions matching TRBD2. Germline V CDR1 and CDR2: MNHEY, SVGAGI. This CDR3 contains 14 residues. Trimming removed 2 bases from V and 7 bases from J; junction bases left unmatched: 3. The CDR3 DNA follows: TGTGCCAGCAGTTACAGCGGGAGTGGCGGGGAGCTGTTTTTT. It is translated as CASSYSGSGGELFF.

The rearrangement uses TRBV4-3 and TRBJ1-1; 8 bases fit TRBD1. V was pared by 4 bases and J by 0 bases, with 4 bases of the junction left unmatched. Germline V CDR1 and CDR2: LGHNA, YSLEER. The CDR3 runs 15 residues. The CDR3 sequence is CASSLTGGMNTEAFF. The CDR3 coding sequence is TGCGCCAGCAGCCTAACAGGGGGTATGAACACTGAAGCTTTCTTT.

By share, this clonotype counts as medium-sized. The V call is TRBV29-1, the J call TRBJ1-2; 8 bases line up with TRBD1. The CDR3 is 13 amino acids. The V and J ends lost 7 bases and 3 bases, in that order; junction bases with no gene match: 7. CDR1 is SQVTM and CDR2 is ANQGSEA in the germline V gene. CDR3 sequence: CSAAGGADYGYTF. Here the CDR3 DNA reads TGCAGCGCCGCAGGGGGCGCTGACTATGGCTACACCTTC.

This clonotype was counted ten times or more. The rearrangement links TRBV5-4 to TRBJ2-3; the D gene is possibly TRBD2 (7 bases). V was trimmed by 3 bases and J by 6 bases, leaving 17 bases between them. The CDR3 is made up of 15 amino acids. Germline V gene sequence: CDR1 SGHNT, CDR2 YYREEE (reference sequence). This CDR3 reads CASSSRGALRDTQYF. For the CDR3, the DNA is TGTGCCAGCAGCTCCCGGGGGGCGCTGCGTGATACGCAGTATTTT.

The chain employs TRBV27 and TRBJ1-4; 7 bases align to TRBD1. The ends lost 6 bases at V and 5 bases at J; junction bases unmatched: 6. Germline CDR1 MNHEY, CDR2 SMNVEV (reference sequence). The CDR3 spans 14 residues. CDR3 amino acids: CASSSGGPNEKLFF. DNA for the CDR3: TGTGCCAGCAGCTCAGGGGGGCCAAATGAAAAACTGTTTTTT.

In this sample, this clonotype turned up many times. V and J are TRBV29-1 and TRBJ1-5; TRBD1 aligns across 9 bases. The CDR3 length is 13 residues. The V gene's germline CDR1 is SQVTM and CDR2 ANQGSEA. The V gene end was trimmed by 6 bases and the J gene end by 5 bases; junction bases not matched to a gene: 5. The CDR3, as DNA: TGCAGCGTCGCACAGGGGGCAGATCAGCCCCAGCATTTT. Protein: CSVAQGADQPQHF.